The 15 T cell receptor beta chains below all came from one sample that was sequenced in a study of Ad26.COV2.S vaccination and SARS-CoV-2 variants. Assay used: immunoSEQ multiplex PCR; TCRdb lists only in-frame clones, some missing. The sample lists around 140,000 clones, 80% to 90% seen once, with 4% to 6% in the top ten. The sample in question was peripheral blood, obtained after recovery from COVID-19. The source of these receptors is a human donor who had recovered from COVID-19.

This clone was seen more than once but under ten times. V and J are TRBV6-6 and TRBJ2-3; 7 bases map to TRBD2. The CDR3 extends over 14 amino acids. Germline V gene lookup returns CDR1 MNHNY and CDR2 SVGAGI (reference sequence). The junction had 6 bases not matched to a gene; V was cut back by 9 bases and J by 0 bases. The CDR3 nucleotides read TGTGCCAGTCTCTCGGGGGGTAGCACAGATACGCAGTATTTT. Translation gives CASLSGGSTDTQYF.

Concerning this clone: The same CDR3 is also encoded by other DNA sequences in this sample. The chain recombines TRBV28 with TRBJ1-2; D is undetermined. Germline CDR1 and CDR2: MDHEN and SYDVKM. V lost 5 bases to trimming and J lost 6 bases, with 7 bases between them. This CDR3 has 11 residues. This CDR3 is CASSLGDGYTF. DNA of the CDR3: TGTGCCAGCAGTCTCGGAGATGGCTACACCTTC.

This clone occurred a few times. J is TRBJ1-1 and V is TRBV2; no definite D call. The CDR3 covers 14 residues. V dropped 6 bases and J dropped 0 bases, with 11 bases sitting between them. CDR1 SNHLY and CDR2 FYNNEI come from the germline V gene. The CDR3 is CASRLETMNTEAFF. The CDR3, as DNA: TGTGCCAGCAGACTAGAGACCATGAACACTGAAGCTTTCTTT.

The V call is TRBV6-5, the J call TRBJ1-2, with 7 positions matching TRBD1. This CDR3 has 14 residues. CDR1 MNHEY and CDR2 SVGAGI come from the germline V gene. V shed 2 bases and J 8 bases; nucleotides not matched to a gene: 8. The CDR3 DNA reads TGTGCCAGCAGTTACCGATCAAACAGGGGAGGCTACACCTTC. This encodes CASSYRSNRGGYTF.

The V call is TRBV28, the J call TRBJ2-7; D is uncertain. V was shortened by 6 bases and J by 3 bases, with 6 bases between the two germline ends. Germline values: CDR1 MDHEN, CDR2 SYDVKM. The CDR3 extends over 11 amino acids. The CDR3 region has the DNA TGTGCCAGCAGCCAACGCTACGAGCAGTACTTC. Translated, it gives CASSQRYEQYF.

The sample holds a few counts of this clone. V gene TRBV18 combines with J gene TRBJ2-2; tentative D call: TRBD1 (6 bases). Germline V gene sequence: CDR1 KGHSH, CDR2 LQKENI. Trimming stripped 3 bases from V and 1 base from J, with 9 bases between. This CDR3 contains 15 residues. The CDR3 reads CASSPRTVNTGELFF. CDR3 DNA sequence: TGTGCCAGCTCACCGAGGACAGTGAACACCGGGGAGCTGTTTTTT. The whole variable domain, remainder taken from reference TRBV18 and TRBJ2-2, is NAGVMQNPRHLVRRRGQEARLRCSPMKGHSHVYWYRQLPEEGLKFMVYLQKENIIDESGMPKERFSAEFPKEGPSILRIQQVVRGDSAAYFCASSPRTVNTGELFFGEGSRLTVL.

The chain carries TRBV5-4 and TRBJ2-7, with 7 bases aligning to TRBD2. Trimming cost V 0 bases and J 5 bases; bases outside gene matches: 8. The CDR3 spans 15 residues. CDR1 is SGHNT and CDR2 is YYREEE in the germline V gene (reference sequence). The CDR3 nucleotides read TGTGCCAGCAGCTTGGGGCTAGCGGCTATGGACGAGCAGTACTTC. It encodes CASSLGLAAMDEQYF.

The chain has TRBV7-8 and TRBJ1-2; 9 bases align to TRBD1. V lost 3 bases to trimming and J lost 4 bases; unmatched junction nucleotides: 6. CDR1 and CDR2 (germline): SGHVS, FQNEAQ. The CDR3 spans 15 residues. The CDR3 region is CASSFTGTGFYGYTF. Written as DNA, the CDR3 is TGTGCCAGCAGCTTTACCGGGACAGGGTTCTATGGCTACACCTTC.

The J gene is TRBJ2-2, the V gene TRBV2, with 8 bases fitting TRBD1. Germline CDR1 is SNHLY and CDR2 is FYNNEI. J lost 3 bases, V lost 3 bases, and 3 bases had no gene match. CDR3 length: 15 residues. The CDR3 is CASSEVDRDTGELFF. Written as DNA, the CDR3 is TGTGCCAGCAGTGAGGTGGACAGGGACACCGGGGAGCTGTTTTTT. The full variable domain, its missing parts supplied by reference TRBV2 and TRBJ2-2, is EPEVTQTPSHQVTQMGQEVILRCVPISNHLYFYWYRQILGQKVEFLVSFYNNEISEKSEIFDDQFSVERPDGSNFTLKIRSTKLEDSAMYFCASSEVDRDTGELFFGEGSRLTVL.

The chain links TRBV7-6 to TRBJ1-6; 7 nucleotides match TRBD1. The CDR3 length is 15 residues. Germline loops: CDR1 SGHVS, CDR2 FNYEAQ. With V trimmed by 4 bases and J by 7 bases, 7 bases remained unmatched. The CDR3 sequence: CASSSSVQGNSPLHF. In DNA form, the CDR3 reads TGTGCCAGCAGCTCTTCCGTACAGGGGAATTCACCCCTCCACTTT.

The chain has TRBV21-1 and TRBJ2-7; TRBD1, the D gene given by the table, was not confirmed from the DNA. TRBV21-1 is a known pseudogene. The length of the CDR3 is 15 residues. CDR3 loop: CASSKGEQGSYEQYF. The CDR3 bases are TGTGCCAGCAGCAAGGGAGAACAGGGAAGCTACGAGCAGTACTTC.

The V gene is TRBV2, the J gene TRBJ2-2; 8 bases align to TRBD2. The V segment lost 6 bases and the J segment 1 base; nucleotides outside the gene matches: 10. Germline V gene sequence: CDR1 SNHLY, CDR2 FYNNEI. This CDR3 comprises 17 residues. The CDR3 DNA is TGTGCCAGCAGGAGACTAAGCGGGGGCCGGAACACCGGGGAGCTGTTTTTT. It translates to CASRRLSGGRNTGELFF.

The rearrangement uses TRBV7-9 and TRBJ2-7; the D is unclear. Germline CDR1 SEHNR, CDR2 FQNEAQ (reference sequence). The CDR3 has 17 amino acids. Between the trimmed V and J ends, which lost 6 bases and 3 bases, there was a span of 24 bases. The CDR3 protein is CASSQDLNNFLGYEQYF. Here the CDR3 DNA reads TGTGCCAGCAGTCAAGACCTAAACAATTTTTTGGGCTACGAGCAGTACTTC.

The V and J genes are TRBV21-1 and TRBJ1-2; the table assigns TRBD1, which was not confirmed against the DNA. TRBV21-1 is designated a pseudogene. This CDR3 has 16 residues. CDR3 loop: CASSKPSAARAYGYTF. The CDR3 nucleotides are TGTGCCAGCAGCAAACCCTCCGCGGCCAGGGCCTATGGCTACACCTTC.

The chain carries TRBV11-2 and TRBJ2-5; D call uncertain. This CDR3 is 12 amino acids long. Germline values: CDR1 SGHAT, CDR2 FQNNGV. V dropped 4 bases and J dropped 14 bases, with 17 bases sitting between them. The CDR3 DNA sequence: TGTGCCAGCAGCTCCCTCGACCAGGCGTATTACTTC. Translated, it gives CASSSLDQAYYF.